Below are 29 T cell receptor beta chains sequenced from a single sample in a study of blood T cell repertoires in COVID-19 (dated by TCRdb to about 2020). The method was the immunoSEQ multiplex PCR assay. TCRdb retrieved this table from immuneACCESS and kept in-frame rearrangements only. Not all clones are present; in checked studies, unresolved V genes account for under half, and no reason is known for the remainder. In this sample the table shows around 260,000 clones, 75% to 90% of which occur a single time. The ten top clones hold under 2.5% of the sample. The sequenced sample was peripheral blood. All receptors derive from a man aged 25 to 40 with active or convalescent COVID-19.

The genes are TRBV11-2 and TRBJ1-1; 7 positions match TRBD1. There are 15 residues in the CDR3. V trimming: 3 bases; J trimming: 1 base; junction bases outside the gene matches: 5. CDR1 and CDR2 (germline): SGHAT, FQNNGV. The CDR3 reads CASSFSWTGNTEAFF. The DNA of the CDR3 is TGTGCCAGCAGCTTTTCCTGGACAGGGAACACTGAAGCTTTCTTT. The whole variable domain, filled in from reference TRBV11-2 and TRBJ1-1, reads EAGVAQSPRYKIIEKRQSVAFWCNPISGHATLYWYQQILGQGPKLLIQFQNNGVVDDSQLPKDRFSAERLKGVDSTLKIQPAKLEDSAVYLCASSFSWTGNTEAFFGQGTRLTVV.

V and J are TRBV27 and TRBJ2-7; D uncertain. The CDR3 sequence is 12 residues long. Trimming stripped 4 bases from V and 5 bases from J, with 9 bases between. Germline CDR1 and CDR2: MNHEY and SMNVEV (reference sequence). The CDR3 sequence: CASSSQYNEQYF. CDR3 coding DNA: TGTGCCAGCAGTTCTCAATACAACGAGCAGTACTTC.

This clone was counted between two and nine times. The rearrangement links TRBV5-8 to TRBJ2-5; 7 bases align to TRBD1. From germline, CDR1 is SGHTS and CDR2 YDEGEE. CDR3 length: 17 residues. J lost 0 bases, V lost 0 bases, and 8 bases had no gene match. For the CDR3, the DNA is TGTGCCAGCAGCTTGGCTCAGGGGGTCCCGTACCAAGAGACCCAGTACTTC. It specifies CASSLAQGVPYQETQYF.

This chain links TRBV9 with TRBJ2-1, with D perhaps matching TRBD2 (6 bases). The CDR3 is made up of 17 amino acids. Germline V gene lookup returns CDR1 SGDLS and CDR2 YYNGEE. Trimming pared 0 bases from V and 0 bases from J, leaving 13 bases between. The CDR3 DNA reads TGTGCCAGCAGCGTAGAGCCGGGACTGGTCTCCTACAATGAGCAGTTCTTC. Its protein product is CASSVEPGLVSYNEQFF.

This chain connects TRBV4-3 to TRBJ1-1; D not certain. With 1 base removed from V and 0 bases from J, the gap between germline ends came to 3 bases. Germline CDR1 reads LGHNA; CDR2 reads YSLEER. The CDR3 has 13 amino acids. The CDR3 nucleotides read TGCGCCAGCAGCCAAGGAGTGAACACTGAAGCTTTCTTT. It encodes CASSQGVNTEAFF.

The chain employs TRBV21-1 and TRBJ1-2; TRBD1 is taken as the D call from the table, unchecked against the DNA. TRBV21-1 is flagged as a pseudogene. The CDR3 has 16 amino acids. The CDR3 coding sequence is TGTGCCAGCAGCAAGGACAGGGAGGGGGGTAACTATGGCTACACCTTC. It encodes CASSKDREGGNYGYTF.

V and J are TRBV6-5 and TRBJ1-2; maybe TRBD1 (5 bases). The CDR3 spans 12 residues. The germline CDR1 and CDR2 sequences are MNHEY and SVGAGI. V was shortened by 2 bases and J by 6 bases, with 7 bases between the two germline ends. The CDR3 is CASSYQGDGYTF. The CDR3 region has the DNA TGTGCCAGCAGTTACCAAGGGGATGGCTACACCTTC.

This chain's CDR3 is CASSIDRAHGADTQYF. The CDR3 DNA follows: TGTGCCAGCAGTATCGACAGGGCTCATGGAGCAGATACGCAGTATTTT. The chain employs TRBV2 and TRBJ2-3, with 7 bases lining up with TRBD1. The CDR3 covers 16 residues. Germline V lookup: CDR1 SNHLY, CDR2 FYNNEI. Trimming at V came to 5 bases and at J to 4 bases, leaving 12 bases not matched to a gene.

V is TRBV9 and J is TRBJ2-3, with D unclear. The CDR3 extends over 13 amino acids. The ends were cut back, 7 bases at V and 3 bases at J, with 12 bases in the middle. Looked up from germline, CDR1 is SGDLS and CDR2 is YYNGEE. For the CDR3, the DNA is TGTGCCAGCGGAGATTCGTGGACAGATACGCAGTATTTT. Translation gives CASGDSWTDTQYF.

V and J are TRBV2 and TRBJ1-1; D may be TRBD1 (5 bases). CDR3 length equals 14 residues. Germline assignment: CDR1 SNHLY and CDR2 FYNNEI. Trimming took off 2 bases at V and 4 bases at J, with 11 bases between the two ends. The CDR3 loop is CASSELTVGTEAFF. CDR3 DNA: TGTGCCAGCAGTGAATTGACAGTTGGCACTGAAGCTTTCTTT.

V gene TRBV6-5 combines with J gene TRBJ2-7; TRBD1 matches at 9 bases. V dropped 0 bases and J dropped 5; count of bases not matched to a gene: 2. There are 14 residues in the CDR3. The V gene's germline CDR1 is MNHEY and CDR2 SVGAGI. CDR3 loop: CASSYSRTGDEQYF. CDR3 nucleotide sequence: TGTGCCAGCAGTTACTCGAGGACAGGGGACGAGCAGTACTTC.

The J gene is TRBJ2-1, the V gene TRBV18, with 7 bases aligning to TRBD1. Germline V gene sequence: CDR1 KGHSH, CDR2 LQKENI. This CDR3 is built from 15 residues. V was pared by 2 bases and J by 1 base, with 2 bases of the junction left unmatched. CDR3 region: CASSPGQASYNEQFF. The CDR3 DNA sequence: TGTGCCAGCTCACCAGGACAGGCGTCCTACAATGAGCAGTTCTTC.

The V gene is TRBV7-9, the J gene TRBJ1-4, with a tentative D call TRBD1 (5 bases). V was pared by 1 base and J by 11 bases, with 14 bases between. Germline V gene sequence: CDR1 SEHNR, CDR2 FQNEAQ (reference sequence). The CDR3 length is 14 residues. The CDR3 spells CASSLVPREGKLFF. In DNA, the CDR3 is TGTGCCAGCAGCTTAGTACCCAGGGAGGGCAAACTGTTTTTT.

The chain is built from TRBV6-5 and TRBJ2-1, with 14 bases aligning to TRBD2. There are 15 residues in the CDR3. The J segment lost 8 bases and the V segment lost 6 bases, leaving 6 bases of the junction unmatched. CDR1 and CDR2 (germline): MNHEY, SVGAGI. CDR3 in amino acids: CASSRTSGGIYEQFF. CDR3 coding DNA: TGTGCCAGCAGCCGGACTAGCGGGGGGATCTATGAGCAGTTCTTC.

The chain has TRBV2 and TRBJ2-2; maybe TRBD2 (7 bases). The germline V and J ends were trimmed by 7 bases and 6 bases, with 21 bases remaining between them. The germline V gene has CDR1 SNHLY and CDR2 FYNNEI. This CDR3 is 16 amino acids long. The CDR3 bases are TGTGCCAGCACCCCAAGGGGGGGGGAGAGCGCCGGGGAGCTGTTTTTT. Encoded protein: CASTPRGGESAGELFF. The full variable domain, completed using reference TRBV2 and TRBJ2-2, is EPEVTQTPSHQVTQMGQEVILRCVPISNHLYFYWYRQILGQKVEFLVSFYNNEISEKSEIFDDQFSVERPDGSNFTLKIRSTKLEDSAMYFCASTPRGGESAGELFFGEGSRLTVL.

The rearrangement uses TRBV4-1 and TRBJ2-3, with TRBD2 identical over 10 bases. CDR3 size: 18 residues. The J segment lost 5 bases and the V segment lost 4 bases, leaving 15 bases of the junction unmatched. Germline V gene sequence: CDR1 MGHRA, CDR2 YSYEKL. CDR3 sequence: CASSPRRQRGGGGDTQYF. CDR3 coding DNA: TGCGCCAGCAGCCCCCGACGCCAGCGGGGGGGCGGTGGAGATACGCAGTATTTT.

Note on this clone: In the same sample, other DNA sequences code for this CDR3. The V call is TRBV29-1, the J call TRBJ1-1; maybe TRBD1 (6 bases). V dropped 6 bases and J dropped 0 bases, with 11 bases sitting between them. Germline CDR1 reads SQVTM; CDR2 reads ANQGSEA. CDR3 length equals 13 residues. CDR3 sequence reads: CSVETGMNTEAFF. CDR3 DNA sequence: TGCAGCGTCGAGACAGGCATGAACACTGAAGCTTTCTTT.

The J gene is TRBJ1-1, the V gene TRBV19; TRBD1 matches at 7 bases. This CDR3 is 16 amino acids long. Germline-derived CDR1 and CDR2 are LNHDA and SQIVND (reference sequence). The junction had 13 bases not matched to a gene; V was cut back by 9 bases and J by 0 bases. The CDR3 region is CASTRDREGLNTEAFF. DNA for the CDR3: TGTGCCAGCACCCGCGACAGGGAAGGGTTGAACACTGAAGCTTTCTTT.

CDR3 sequence (DNA): TGTGCCAGCAGGGTTGACGGGAACAATGAGCAGTTCTTC. It specifies CASRVDGNNEQFF. V and J are TRBV2 and TRBJ2-1; tentatively, D is TRBD2 (5 bases). Trimming removed 6 bases at V and 5 bases at J, with 11 bases between. CDR3 size: 13 residues. CDR1 and CDR2 from the germline V gene are SNHLY and FYNNEI. Variable domain in full (rest from reference TRBV2 and TRBJ2-1): EPEVTQTPSHQVTQMGQEVILRCVPISNHLYFYWYRQILGQKVEFLVSFYNNEISEKSEIFDDQFSVERPDGSNFTLKIRSTKLEDSAMYFCASRVDGNNEQFFGPGTRLTVL.

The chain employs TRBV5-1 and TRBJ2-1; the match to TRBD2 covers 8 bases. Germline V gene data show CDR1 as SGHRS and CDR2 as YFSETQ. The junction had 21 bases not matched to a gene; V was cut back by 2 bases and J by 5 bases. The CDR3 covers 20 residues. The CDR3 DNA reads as TGCGCCAGCAGCTTTGCGGGGCCCCTCTCGCGGCAGCGGGAGAACAATGAGCAGTTCTTC. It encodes CASSFAGPLSRQRENNEQFF. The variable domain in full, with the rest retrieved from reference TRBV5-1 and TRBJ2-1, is KAGVTQTPRYLIKTRGQQVTLSCSPISGHRSVSWYQQTPGQGLQFLFEYFSETQRNKGNFPGRFSGRQFSNSRSEMNVSTLELGDSALYLCASSFAGPLSRQRENNEQFFGPGTRLTVL.

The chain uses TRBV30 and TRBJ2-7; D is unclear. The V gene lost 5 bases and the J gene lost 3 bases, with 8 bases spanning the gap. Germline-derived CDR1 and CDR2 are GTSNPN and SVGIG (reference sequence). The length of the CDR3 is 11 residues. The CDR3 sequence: CAWERGYEQYF. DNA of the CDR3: TGTGCCTGGGAACGAGGCTACGAGCAGTACTTC.

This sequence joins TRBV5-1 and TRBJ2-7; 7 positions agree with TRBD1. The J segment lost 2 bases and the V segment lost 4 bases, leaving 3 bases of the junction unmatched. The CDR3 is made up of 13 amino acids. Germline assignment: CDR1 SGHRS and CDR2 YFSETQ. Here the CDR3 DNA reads TGCGCCAGCAGCCGGGACAGCCCCTACGAGCAGTACTTC. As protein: CASSRDSPYEQYF. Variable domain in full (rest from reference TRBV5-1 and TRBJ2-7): KAGVTQTPRYLIKTRGQQVTLSCSPISGHRSVSWYQQTPGQGLQFLFEYFSETQRNKGNFPGRFSGRQFSNSRSEMNVSTLELGDSALYLCASSRDSPYEQYFGPGTRLTVT.

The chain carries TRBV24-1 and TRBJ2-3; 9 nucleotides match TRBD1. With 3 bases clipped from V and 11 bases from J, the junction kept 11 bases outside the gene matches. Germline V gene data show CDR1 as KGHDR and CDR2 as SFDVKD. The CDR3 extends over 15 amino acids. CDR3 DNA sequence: TGTGCCACCAGTGATCCGGGACAGGGCGCAGGGGAGCAGTATTTT. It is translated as CATSDPGQGAGEQYF.

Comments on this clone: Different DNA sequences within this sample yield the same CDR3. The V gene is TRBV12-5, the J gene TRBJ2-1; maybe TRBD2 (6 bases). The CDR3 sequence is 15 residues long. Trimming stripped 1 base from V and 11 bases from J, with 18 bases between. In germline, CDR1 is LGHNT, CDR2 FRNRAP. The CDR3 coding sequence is TGTGCTAGTGGTTTGGATACGGGACTTGGGGACCAGCAGTTCTTC. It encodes CASGLDTGLGDQQFF.

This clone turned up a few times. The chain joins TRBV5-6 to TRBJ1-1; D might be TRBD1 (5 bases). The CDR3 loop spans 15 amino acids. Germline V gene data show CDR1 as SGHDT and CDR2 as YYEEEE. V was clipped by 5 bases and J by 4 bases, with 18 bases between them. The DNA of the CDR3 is TGTGCCAGCAGTTTACAGGCCGGGAGGGCCACTGAAGCTTTCTTT. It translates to CASSLQAGRATEAFF.

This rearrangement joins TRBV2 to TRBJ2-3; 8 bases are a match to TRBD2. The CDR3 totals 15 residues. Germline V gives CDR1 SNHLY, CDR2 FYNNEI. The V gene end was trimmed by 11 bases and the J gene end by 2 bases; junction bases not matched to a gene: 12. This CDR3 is CAGGVAGYSTDTQYF. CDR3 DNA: TGTGCCGGGGGGGTAGCGGGGTACTCCACAGATACGCAGTATTTT.

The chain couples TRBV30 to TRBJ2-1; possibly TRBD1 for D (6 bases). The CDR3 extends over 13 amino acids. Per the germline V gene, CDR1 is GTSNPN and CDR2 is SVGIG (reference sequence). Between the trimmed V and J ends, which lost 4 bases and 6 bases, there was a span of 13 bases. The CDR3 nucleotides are TGTGCCTGGATGCGACAGGATGTCAATGAGCAGTTCTTC. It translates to CAWMRQDVNEQFF.

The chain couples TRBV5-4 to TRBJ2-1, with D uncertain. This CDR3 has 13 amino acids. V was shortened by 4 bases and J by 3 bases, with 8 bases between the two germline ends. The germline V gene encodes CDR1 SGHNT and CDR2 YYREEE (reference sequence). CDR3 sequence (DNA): TGTGCCAGCAGCCGAGTCAACTACAATGAGCAGTTCTTC. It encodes CASSRVNYNEQFF.

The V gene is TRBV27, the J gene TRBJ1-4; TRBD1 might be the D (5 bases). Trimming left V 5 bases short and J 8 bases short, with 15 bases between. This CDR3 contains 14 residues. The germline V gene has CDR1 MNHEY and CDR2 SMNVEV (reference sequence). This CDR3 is CASSPRSGGEKLFF. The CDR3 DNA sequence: TGTGCCAGCAGTCCCAGGAGTGGGGGGGAAAAACTGTTTTTT.